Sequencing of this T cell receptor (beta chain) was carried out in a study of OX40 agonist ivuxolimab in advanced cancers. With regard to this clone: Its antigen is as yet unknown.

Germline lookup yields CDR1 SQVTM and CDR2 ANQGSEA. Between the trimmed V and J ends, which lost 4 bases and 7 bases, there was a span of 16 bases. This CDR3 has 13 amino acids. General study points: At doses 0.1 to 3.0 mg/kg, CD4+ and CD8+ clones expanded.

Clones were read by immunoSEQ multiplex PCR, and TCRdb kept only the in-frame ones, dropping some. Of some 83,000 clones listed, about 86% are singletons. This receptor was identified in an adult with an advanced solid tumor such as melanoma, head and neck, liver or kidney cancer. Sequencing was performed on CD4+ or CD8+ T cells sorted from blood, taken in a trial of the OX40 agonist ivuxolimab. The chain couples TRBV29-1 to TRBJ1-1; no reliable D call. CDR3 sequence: CSVVTALGGEAFF. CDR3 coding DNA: TGCAGCGTTGTAACGGCTTTGGGTGGTGAAGCTTTCTTT.